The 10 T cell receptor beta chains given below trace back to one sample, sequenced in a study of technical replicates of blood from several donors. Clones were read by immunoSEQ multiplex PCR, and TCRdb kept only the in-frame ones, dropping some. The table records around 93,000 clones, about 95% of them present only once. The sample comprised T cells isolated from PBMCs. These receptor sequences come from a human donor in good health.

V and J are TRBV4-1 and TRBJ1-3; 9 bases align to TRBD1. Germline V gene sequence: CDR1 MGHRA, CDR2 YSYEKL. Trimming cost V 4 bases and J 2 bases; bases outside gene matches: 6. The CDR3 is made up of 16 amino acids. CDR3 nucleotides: TGCGCCAGCAGCCCCGAACAGGGGGCAGCTGGAAACACCATATATTTT. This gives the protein CASSPEQGAAGNTIYF.

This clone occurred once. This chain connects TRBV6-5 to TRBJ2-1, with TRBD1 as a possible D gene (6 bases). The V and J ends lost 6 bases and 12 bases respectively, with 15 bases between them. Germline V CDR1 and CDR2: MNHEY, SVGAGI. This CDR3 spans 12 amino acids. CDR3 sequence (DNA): TGTGCCAGCAGGGGGGCGCAAGTCGGGCAGTTCTTC. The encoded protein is CASRGAQVGQFF.

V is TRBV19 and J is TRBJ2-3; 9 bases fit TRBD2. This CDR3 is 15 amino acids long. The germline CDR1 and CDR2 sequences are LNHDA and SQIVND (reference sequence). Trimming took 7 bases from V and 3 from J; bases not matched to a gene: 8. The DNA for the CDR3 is TGTGCCAGTAAGCGCGAGCGGGAGGCAACAGATACGCAGTATTTT. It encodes CASKREREATDTQYF.

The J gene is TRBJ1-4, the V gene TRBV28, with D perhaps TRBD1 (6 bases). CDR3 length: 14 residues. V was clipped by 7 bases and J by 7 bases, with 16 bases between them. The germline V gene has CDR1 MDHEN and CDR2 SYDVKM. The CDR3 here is CASTSSGVREKLFF. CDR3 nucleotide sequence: TGTGCCAGCACTTCGTCAGGGGTTCGTGAAAAACTGTTTTTT.

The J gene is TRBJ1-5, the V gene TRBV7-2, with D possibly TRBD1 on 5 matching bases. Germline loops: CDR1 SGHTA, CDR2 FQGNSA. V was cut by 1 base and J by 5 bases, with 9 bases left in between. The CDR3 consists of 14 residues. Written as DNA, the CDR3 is TGTGCCAGCAGCTTAGTTTCCAGGGATCAGCCCCAGCATTTT. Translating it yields CASSLVSRDQPQHF. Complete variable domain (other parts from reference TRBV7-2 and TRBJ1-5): GAGVSQSPSNKVTEKGKDVELRCDPISGHTALYWYRQSLGQGLEFLIYFQGNSAPDKSGLPSDRFSAERTGGSVSTLTIQRTQQEDSAVYLCASSLVSRDQPQHFGDGTRLSIL.

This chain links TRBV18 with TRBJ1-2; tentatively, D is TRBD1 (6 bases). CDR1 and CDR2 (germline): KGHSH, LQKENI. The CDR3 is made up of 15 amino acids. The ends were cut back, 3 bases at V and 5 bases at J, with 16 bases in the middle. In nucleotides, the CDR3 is TGTGCCAGCTCACCGACAGCGACAGGAACTTATGGCTACACCTTC. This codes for CASSPTATGTYGYTF.

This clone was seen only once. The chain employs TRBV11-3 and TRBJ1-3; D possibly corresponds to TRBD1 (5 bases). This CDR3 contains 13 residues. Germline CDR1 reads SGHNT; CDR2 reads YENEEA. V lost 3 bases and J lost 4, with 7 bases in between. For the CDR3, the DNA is TGTGCCAGCAGCTTGACAGAAGGAAACACCATATATTTT. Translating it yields CASSLTEGNTIYF.

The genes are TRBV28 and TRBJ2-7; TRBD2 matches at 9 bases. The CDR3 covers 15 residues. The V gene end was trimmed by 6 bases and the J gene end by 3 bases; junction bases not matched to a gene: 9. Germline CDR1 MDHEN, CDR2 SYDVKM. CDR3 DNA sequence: TGTGCCAGCAGATCTAGCGGGACTTCCATCTACGAGCAGTACTTC. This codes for CASRSSGTSIYEQYF.

The CDR3 coding sequence is TGTGCCAGCAGCTTAGGAGGGCCCGGGAGCTGGCAGCCCCAGCATTTT. Residues: CASSLGGPGSWQPQHF. V and J are TRBV11-2 and TRBJ1-5; no firm D call. Trimming stripped 1 base from V and 7 bases from J, with 17 bases between. The CDR3 is made up of 16 amino acids. Germline CDR1 reads SGHAT; CDR2 reads FQNNGV.

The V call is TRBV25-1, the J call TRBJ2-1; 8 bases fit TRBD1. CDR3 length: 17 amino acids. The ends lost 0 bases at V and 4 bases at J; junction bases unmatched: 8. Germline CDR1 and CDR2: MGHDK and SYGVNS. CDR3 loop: CASSEYGHRGSYNEQFF. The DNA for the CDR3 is TGTGCCAGCAGTGAATACGGTCACAGGGGGTCTTACAATGAGCAGTTCTTC.